Listed below are T cell receptor beta chains from one sample, sequenced in a study of cytomegalovirus exposure and HLA in healthy donors. Method: immunoSEQ multiplex PCR; TCRdb's copy keeps in-frame clones and lacks some. The sample lists some 140,000 clones, 76% occurring once. The specimen was PBMCs. Receptor source: a man in his forties in good health and CMV-seronegative. CDR3s include the opening cysteine and the closing phenylalanine or tryptophan. A D gene is named only where the DNA matches it firmly. For some rows the clone size is stated as once, few or many, or as a class when expanded; others skip it.

>TRBV9|TRBD1|-|TRBJ1-2
CASSDPGQGNYGYTF
TGTGCCAGCAGCGACCCTGGACAGGGGAACTATGGCTACACCTTC
>TRBV25-1|TRBD1|-|TRBJ2-7
CASSEWQDRTNEQYF
TGTGCCAGCAGTGAATGGCAGGACAGGACGAACGAGCAGTACTTC
>TRBV6-5|TRBD1|once|TRBJ1-2
CASRPATGGNGYTF
TGTGCCAGCAGACCCGCGACAGGGGGGAATGGCTACACCTTC
>TRBV5-4|-|few|TRBJ2-6
CASSGGSGANVLTF
TGTGCCAGCAGCGGGGGGTCTGGGGCCAACGTCCTGACTTTC
>TRBV6-1|-|-|TRBJ1-5
CASSEYHRSQPQHF
TGTGCCAGCAGTGAATATCACAGGTCCCAGCCCCAGCATTTT
>TRBV29-1|TRBD2|few|TRBJ2-3
CSVERGISGDTQYF
TGCAGCGTTGAAAGGGGTATTAGCGGGGATACGCAGTATTTT
>TRBV7-8|TRBD2|-|TRBJ2-7
CASSFPGNLAGRNEQYF
TGTGCCAGCAGCTTCCCCGGCAACTTAGCGGGGCGGAACGAGCAGTACTTC
>TRBV5-6|TRBD1|-|TRBJ2-7
CASSLGATGLKYEQYF
TGTGCCAGCAGCTTGGGGGCGACAGGGCTAAAGTACGAGCAGTACTTC
>TRBV30|-|-|TRBJ1-2
CAWFRGSVNYGYTF
TGTGCCTGGTTCCGAGGGTCCGTTAACTATGGCTACACCTTC
>TRBV5-4|-|-|TRBJ2-7
CASSLYFGSSYEQYF
TGTGCCAGCAGCTTGTATTTCGGGAGCTCCTACGAGCAGTACTTC
>TRBV18|TRBD2|once|TRBJ2-7
CASSPTSVLYEQYF
TGTGCCAGCTCACCTACTAGCGTTCTGTACGAGCAGTACTTC
>TRBV2|-|-|TRBJ2-7
CATWGGLEEQYF
TGTGCCACCTGGGGGGGGCTCGAAGAGCAGTACTTC
>TRBV19|TRBD2|once|TRBJ2-1
CASAGTRPPNEQFF
TGTGCCAGCGCAGGGACTAGGCCTCCTAATGAGCAGTTCTTC
>TRBV11-3|-|-|TRBJ2-7
CASSLDSLSSYEQYF
TGTGCCAGCAGCTTGGACAGTTTGAGCTCCTACGAGCAGTACTTC
>TRBV7-8|TRBD1|-|TRBJ1-6
CASSPLGQGMDSPLHF
TGTGCCAGCAGCCCGCTGGGACAGGGTATGGATTCACCCCTCCACTTT